The 16 T cell receptor beta chains presented below share a single source sample, sequenced in a study of blood T cell repertoires in COVID-19. Repertoires were generated with immunoSEQ multiplex PCR, while TCRdb's copy carries only in-frame clones and drops some. The sample has 250,000 or so clones, roughly 84% seen once. The sequencing input was PBMCs or T cells enriched from blood (not recorded which). These receptors all come from a woman aged 50 to 60 who had been exposed to COVID-19.

V and J are TRBV5-5 and TRBJ2-7; the match to TRBD2 covers 12 bases. In germline, CDR1 is SGHKS, CDR2 YYEKEE (reference sequence). Losses at the gene ends were 3 bases for V and 9 bases for J; bases not matched to a gene: 7. The CDR3 has 14 residues. The CDR3 here is CASSSTSGGVGQYF. In nucleotides, the CDR3 is TGTGCCAGCAGCTCGACTAGCGGGGGTGTCGGGCAGTACTTC. Full variable domain (remainder filled in from reference TRBV5-5 and TRBJ2-7): DAGVTQSPTHLIKTRGQQVTLRCSPISGHKSVSWYQQVLGQGPQFIFQYYEKEERGRGNFPDRFSARQFPNYSSELNVNALLLGDSALYLCASSSTSGGVGQYFGPGTRLTVT.

The chain has TRBV6-5 and TRBJ1-1; tentative D call: TRBD1 (6 bases). Germline-derived CDR1 and CDR2 are MNHEY and SVGAGI. The V and J ends lost 8 bases and 5 bases respectively, with 15 bases between them. The CDR3 covers 13 residues. The CDR3 DNA reads TGTGCCAGCCAACAGGGTGGTCGGACTGAAGCTTTCTTT. Its translation: CASQQGGRTEAFF.

The chain couples TRBV12-3 or TRBV12-4 to TRBJ1-6, with a possible D match to TRBD1 (6 bases). Deletions cut 10 bases from V and 9 bases from J, with 16 bases between. The length of the CDR3 is 13 residues. This chain's CDR3 is CATQRGQGSPLHF. The CDR3 DNA reads as TGTGCCACCCAGCGGGGGCAGGGTTCACCCCTCCACTTT.

The J gene is TRBJ2-1, the V gene TRBV21-1; the DNA was not used to check the table's D call, TRBD1. TRBV21-1 is annotated as a pseudogene. The CDR3 runs to 17 residues. CDR3 amino acids: CASSKAPSRQGRNEQFF. Here the CDR3 DNA reads TGTGCCAGCAGCAAAGCCCCTTCGAGACAGGGGAGGAATGAGCAGTTCTTC.

J is TRBJ2-3 and V is TRBV9; maybe TRBD2 (5 bases). The ends were cut back, 4 bases at V and 7 bases at J, with 19 bases in the middle. Germline CDR1 reads SGDLS; CDR2 reads YYNGEE. The CDR3 has 15 amino acids. The CDR3 is CASSPQRVAPHTQYF. The CDR3 nucleotides read TGTGCCAGCAGCCCCCAGAGGGTAGCCCCCCATACGCAGTATTTT.

The chain has TRBV9 and TRBJ1-1, with 11 bases aligning to TRBD1. V was clipped by 3 bases and J by 7 bases; unmatched bases: 8. CDR1 and CDR2 (germline): SGDLS, YYNGEE. This CDR3 spans 15 amino acids. The CDR3 nucleotides read TGTGCCAGCAGCGCTGGACAGGGGGCGGACGGTGAAGCTTTCTTT. Its protein is CASSAGQGADGEAFF.

The chain joins TRBV4-2 to TRBJ1-2, with a weak D call TRBD1 (5 bases). Trimming pared 3 bases from V and 5 bases from J, leaving 13 bases between. The CDR3 contains 14 residues. Per the germline V gene, CDR1 is LGHNA and CDR2 is YNFKEQ. This CDR3 is CASSQEKTVYGYTF. CDR3 DNA: TGTGCCAGCAGCCAGGAAAAGACAGTGTATGGCTACACCTTC.

This chain links TRBV6-5 with TRBJ2-7; 7 bases map to TRBD1. Germline CDR1 MNHEY, CDR2 SVGAGI. The CDR3 contains 14 residues. The ends lost 5 bases at V and 3 bases at J; junction bases unmatched: 7. In DNA, the CDR3 is TGTGCCAGCAGTAAGGACAGGACATTCTACGAGCAGTACTTC. It is translated as CASSKDRTFYEQYF.

This clone showed up just a few times. The chain has TRBV30 and TRBJ1-2; D is uncertain. This CDR3 is built from 13 residues. Trimming cost V 0 bases and J 4 bases, with 9 bases left between them. The V gene's germline CDR1 is GTSNPN and CDR2 SVGIG (reference sequence). CDR3 bases: TGTGCCTGGAGTGTACCGGGGATCTATGGCTACACCTTC. Protein product: CAWSVPGIYGYTF.

The V and J genes are TRBV7-8 and TRBJ1-1; D is possibly TRBD1 (5 bases). Trimming cost V 9 bases and J 1 base, with 21 bases left between them. The CDR3 length is 16 residues. Germline CDR1 reads SGHVS; CDR2 reads FQNEAQ. This CDR3 reads CASTPREGIRNTEAFF. The CDR3 DNA reads TGTGCCAGTACCCCCCGGGAGGGGATAAGGAACACTGAAGCTTTCTTT.

The rearrangement joins TRBV5-6 to TRBJ1-5; maybe TRBD1 (6 bases). Germline CDR1 SGHDT, CDR2 YYEEEE. This CDR3 spans 15 amino acids. V dropped 1 base and J dropped 5 bases, with 13 bases sitting between them. The CDR3, as DNA: TGTGCCAGCAGCTTGCGAGGTACAGGGTATCAGCCCCAGCATTTT. Its protein product is CASSLRGTGYQPQHF.

This chain joins TRBV3-1 (or the pseudogene TRBV3-2) and TRBJ1-4, with D perhaps TRBD1 (6 bases). With 3 bases removed from V and 6 bases from J, the gap between germline ends came to 14 bases. From germline, CDR1 is LGHDT and CDR2 YNNKEL (reference sequence). The CDR3 runs to 15 residues. The CDR3 DNA follows: TGTGCCAGCAGCCATGGAGGACAGTCGCATGAAAAACTGTTTTTT. It specifies CASSHGGQSHEKLFF.

The rearrangement joins TRBV20-1 to TRBJ1-1; TRBD1 matches at 8 bases. Losses at the gene ends were 3 bases for V and 6 bases for J; bases not matched to a gene: 6. CDR3 length equals 13 residues. The germline V gene encodes CDR1 DFQATT and CDR2 SNEGSKA (reference sequence). The CDR3 sequence is CSASRSTGAEAFF. CDR3 sequence (DNA): TGCAGTGCTAGTAGGTCGACAGGGGCTGAAGCTTTCTTT.

This clone was found a few times. This CDR3 is CATSPSGPSGDNEQFF. As DNA, the CDR3 is TGTGCCACCAGCCCCTCGGGGCCTAGCGGAGACAATGAGCAGTTCTTC. This chain joins TRBV24-1 and TRBJ2-1, with 7 bases that match TRBD2. Germline values: CDR1 KGHDR, CDR2 SFDVKD. This CDR3 spans 16 amino acids. The junction had 13 bases not matched to a gene; V was cut back by 7 bases and J by 5 bases.

The rearrangement joins TRBV12-5 to TRBJ2-3; D is undetermined. This CDR3 has 14 residues. V was cut by 7 bases and J by 1 base, with 12 bases left in between. Germline lookup yields CDR1 LGHNT and CDR2 FRNRAP. CDR3 amino acids: CASETSRGTDTQYF. CDR3 DNA sequence: TGTGCTAGTGAAACCTCGAGAGGCACAGATACGCAGTATTTT.

The J gene is TRBJ1-1, the V gene TRBV19, with 10 bases identical to TRBD1. V trimming: 8 bases; J trimming: 12 bases; junction bases outside the gene matches: 9. The length of the CDR3 is 12 residues. The V gene's germline CDR1 is LNHDA and CDR2 SQIVND (reference sequence). The CDR3 bases are TGTGCCAGTCAACTGACAGGGGGCGCGACTTTCTTT. This encodes CASQLTGGATFF.